The clone carrying this T cell receptor (beta chain) came up many times. The data were taken from a study of T-cell reconstitution after alpha-beta-depleted transplantation in children. Unique molecular identifiers were used in preparing the TCRbeta library. TCRdb processed the PCR reads anew with MiXCR; each CDR3 protein has one entry. The sample shows 200,000 to 250,000 distinct CDR3 sequences, around 10% of them seen only once. This specimen consisted of PBMCs from the stem cell graft donor, obtained from the stem cell graft. This clonotype was obtained from a human donor who donated a stem cell graft to a child with acute lymphoblastic leukemia.

The chain's CDR3 is CASSLRTSGTLDEQFF. The CDR3, as DNA: TGCGCCAGCAGCTTGAGGACTAGCGGCACCTTGGATGAGCAGTTCTTC. The V gene is TRBV5-1, the J gene TRBJ2-1, with TRBD2 matching 10 bases. The junction had 9 bases not matched to a gene; V was cut back by 1 base and J by 8 bases. This CDR3 region has 16 residues. The germline V gene encodes CDR1 SGHRS and CDR2 YFSETQ.